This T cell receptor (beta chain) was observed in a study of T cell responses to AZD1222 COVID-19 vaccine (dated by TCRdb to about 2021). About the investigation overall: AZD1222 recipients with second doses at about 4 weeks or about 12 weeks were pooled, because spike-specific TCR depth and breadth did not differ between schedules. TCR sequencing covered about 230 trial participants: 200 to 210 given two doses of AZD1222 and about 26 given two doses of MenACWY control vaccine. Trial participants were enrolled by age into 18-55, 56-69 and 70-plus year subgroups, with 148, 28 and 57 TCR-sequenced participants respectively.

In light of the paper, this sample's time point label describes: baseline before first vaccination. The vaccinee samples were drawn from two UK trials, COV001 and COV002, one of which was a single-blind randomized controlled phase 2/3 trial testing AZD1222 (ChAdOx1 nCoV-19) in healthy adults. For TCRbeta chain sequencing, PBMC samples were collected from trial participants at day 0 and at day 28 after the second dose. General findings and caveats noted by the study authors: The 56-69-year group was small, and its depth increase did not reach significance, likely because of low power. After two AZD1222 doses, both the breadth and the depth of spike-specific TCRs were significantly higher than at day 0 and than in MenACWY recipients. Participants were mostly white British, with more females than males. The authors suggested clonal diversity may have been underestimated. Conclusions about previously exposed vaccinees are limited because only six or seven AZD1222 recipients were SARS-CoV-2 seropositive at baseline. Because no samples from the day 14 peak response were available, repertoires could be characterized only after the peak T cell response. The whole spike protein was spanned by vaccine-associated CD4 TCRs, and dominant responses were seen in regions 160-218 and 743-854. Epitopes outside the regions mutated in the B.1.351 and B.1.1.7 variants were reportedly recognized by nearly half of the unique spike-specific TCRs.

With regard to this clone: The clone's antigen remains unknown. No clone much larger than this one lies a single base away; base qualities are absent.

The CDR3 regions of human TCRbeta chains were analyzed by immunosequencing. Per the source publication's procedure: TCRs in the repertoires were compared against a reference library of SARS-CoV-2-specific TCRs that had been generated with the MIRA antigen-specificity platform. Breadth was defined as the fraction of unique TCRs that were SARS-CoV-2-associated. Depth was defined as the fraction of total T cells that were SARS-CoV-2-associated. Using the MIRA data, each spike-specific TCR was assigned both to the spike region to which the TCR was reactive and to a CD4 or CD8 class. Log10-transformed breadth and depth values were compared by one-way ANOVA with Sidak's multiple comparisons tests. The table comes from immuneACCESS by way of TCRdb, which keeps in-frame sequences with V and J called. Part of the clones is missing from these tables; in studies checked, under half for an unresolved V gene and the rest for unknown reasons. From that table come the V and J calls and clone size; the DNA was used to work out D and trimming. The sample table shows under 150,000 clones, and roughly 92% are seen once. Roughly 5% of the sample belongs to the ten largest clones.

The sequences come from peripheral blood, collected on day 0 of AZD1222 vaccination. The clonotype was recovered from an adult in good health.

In nucleotides, the sequence is TGTGCCAGCAGTTTCCGGGGAGGGACTGGAAACACCATATATTTT. Its product reads: CASSFRGGTGNTIYF. The rearrangement combines TRBV28 with TRBJ1-3; confidence is insufficient to name the D gene. The germline V gene encodes CDR1 MDHEN and CDR2 SYDVKM. Between the V and J ends, shortened by 3 bases and 2 bases respectively, the junction contains 11 bases. The CDR3 has 15 amino acids, counting the end cysteine and phenylalanine. Only CDR3 DNA is held: 45 bases, read in frame from base 1.